This T cell receptor (beta chain) was captured in a study of T cells after posttransplantation cyclophosphamide. With V trimmed by 5 bases and J by 1 base, 10 bases remained unmatched. The V gene's germline CDR1 is LGHNT and CDR2 FRNRAP. The CDR3 has 16 residues. Profiling relied on immunoSEQ multiplex PCR, and the TCRdb table lists in-frame clones only, not all of them. There are some 10,000 clones in the sample; 85% to 90% occur only once, and 26% lies in the top ten. Methotrexate plus calcineurin inhibitor accompanied controls' myeloablative marrow transplants; sampling was 1 year later. This sequence was found in a male patient between 25 and 40 years old who received an allogeneic stem cell transplant from an unrelated donor, was CMV-positive, and had no GVHD. The graft donor may account for some of the T cells. The sequenced sample was PBMCs, obtained after an allogeneic stem cell transplant with a calcineurin inhibitor and methotrexate. The rearrangement joins TRBV12-5 to TRBJ2-7; TRBD1 matches 8 bases. DNA of the CDR3: TGTGCTAGTGGTGGGAGACAGGGGTCGCGATCCTACGAGCAGTACGTC. This gives the protein CASGGRQGSRSYEQYV.